Presented here are 23 T cell receptor beta chains from one specimen sequenced in a study of T cell responses to AZD1222 COVID-19 vaccine. Profiled with immunoSEQ multiplex PCR; TCRdb holds only in-frame clones, not every one. The top ten clones hold 21% of a sample with under 80,000 clones, approximately 81% of them seen once. This sample comprised peripheral blood, obtained on day 0 of AZD1222 vaccination. These receptors were obtained from an adult in good health.

The chain is built from TRBV5-8 and TRBJ1-2; possibly TRBD1 for D (5 bases). This CDR3 is built from 15 residues. Germline CDR1 and CDR2: SGHTS and YDEGEE. V lost 4 bases and J lost 3, with 16 bases in between. The CDR3 bases are TGTGCCAGCAGCGTGCGGGGATGGGGACACTATGGCTACACCTTC. It codes for CASSVRGWGHYGYTF.

This rearrangement joins TRBV19 to TRBJ2-7, with D perhaps TRBD1 or TRBD2 (5 bases each). Germline V gene sequence: CDR1 LNHDA, CDR2 SQIVND (reference sequence). The CDR3 extends over 13 amino acids. The germline V and J ends were trimmed by 1 base and 3 bases, with 7 bases remaining between them. The chain's CDR3 is CASSIAGRYEQYF. The CDR3 DNA sequence: TGTGCCAGTAGTATAGCGGGACGCTACGAGCAGTACTTC.

CDR3 protein: CASSPGRGNSPLHF. As DNA, the CDR3 is TGTGCCAGCAGTCCCGGCAGGGGAAATTCACCCCTCCACTTT. The chain has TRBV6-6 and TRBJ1-6; D may be TRBD1 (6 bases). This CDR3 is built from 14 residues. The V end lost 5 bases, the J end lost 7 bases, and 12 bases lay between the germline ends. CDR1 is MNHNY and CDR2 is SVGAGI in the germline V gene (reference sequence).

Notes on this clone: One junction end disagrees with the germline gene, perhaps due to a read error. The chain carries TRBV28 and TRBJ1-1; no clear D. Germline CDR1 reads MDHEN; CDR2 reads SYDVKM. This CDR3 is built from 13 residues. The CDR3 is CASSLSGRTGAFF. CDR3 coding DNA: TGTGCCAGCAGTTTATCGGGCCGCACTGGAGCTTTCTTT.

The rearrangement links TRBV5-6 to TRBJ1-1; D gene ambiguous. CDR3 length: 14 amino acids. Germline assignment: CDR1 SGHDT and CDR2 YYEEEE. V was shortened by 0 bases and J by 1 base, with 7 bases between the two germline ends. The chain's CDR3 is CASSLGHPNTEAFF. The CDR3 DNA sequence: TGTGCCAGCAGCTTGGGACACCCGAACACTGAAGCTTTCTTT.

The chain links TRBV12-3 or TRBV12-4 to TRBJ1-2; D is undetermined. This CDR3 has 11 residues. Trimming shortened V by 4 bases and J by 4 bases, and 4 bases separated the two germline ends. The DNA for the CDR3 is TGTGCCAGCAGTTCTACCTATGGCTACACCTTC. Amino acids: CASSSTYGYTF.

The rearrangement joins TRBV5-1 to TRBJ2-1; the match to TRBD1 covers 8 bases. Germline V CDR1 and CDR2: SGHRS, YFSETQ. V was pared by 6 bases and J by 8 bases, with 7 bases of the junction left unmatched. The CDR3 consists of 13 residues. The DNA for the CDR3 is TGCGCCAGCAACCAGGGGGCGGGTGATGAGCAGTTCTTC. Protein product: CASNQGAGDEQFF.

V usage is TRBV11-2 and J usage is TRBJ1-4, with D unresolved. The length of the CDR3 is 14 residues. Trimming shortened V by 3 bases and J by 7 bases, and 12 bases separated the two germline ends. CDR1 SGHAT and CDR2 FQNNGV come from the germline V gene. The CDR3: CASSFSSLGEKLFF. DNA of the CDR3: TGTGCCAGCAGCTTTAGCAGCCTGGGTGAAAAACTGTTTTTT.

This clone was counted a single time. The CDR3 coding sequence is TGTGCCAGCAGCTGGACCACAGATACGCAGTATTTT. Encoded protein: CASSWTTDTQYF. The rearrangement links TRBV28 to TRBJ2-3, with unresolved D. The V end was cut by 6 bases, the J end by 2 bases, with 6 bases between. CDR1 MDHEN and CDR2 SYDVKM come from the germline V gene. CDR3 length: 12 amino acids.

The chain has TRBV18 and TRBJ1-1; 10 bases map to TRBD1. The CDR3 sequence is 15 residues long. Losses at the gene ends were 3 bases for V and 2 bases for J; bases not matched to a gene: 3. CDR1 KGHSH and CDR2 LQKENI come from the germline V gene. CDR3 nucleotides: TGTGCCAGCTCACCTCGGACAGGGGGAAACACTGAAGCTTTCTTT. Translated: CASSPRTGGNTEAFF.

The chain employs TRBV19 and TRBJ2-3; possible D gene TRBD2, 7 bases. Germline V gene sequence: CDR1 LNHDA, CDR2 SQIVND (reference sequence). The CDR3 consists of 15 residues. The V end was cut by 2 bases, the J end by 3 bases, with 12 bases between. This CDR3 reads CASSITGGATDTQYF. The DNA for the CDR3 is TGTGCCAGTAGTATAACTGGGGGGGCGACAGATACGCAGTATTTT. The variable domain in full, completed from reference TRBV19 and TRBJ2-3, reads DGGITQSPKYLFRKEGQNVTLSCEQNLNHDAMYWYRQDPGQGLRLIYYSQIVNDFQKGDIAEGYSVSREKKESFPLTVTSAQKNPTAFYLCASSITGGATDTQYFGPGTRLTVL.

The genes are TRBV4-2 and TRBJ1-1; no firm D call. The CDR3 runs to 14 residues. Germline V lookup: CDR1 LGHNA, CDR2 YNFKEQ. The V end lost 0 bases, the J end lost 6 bases, and 11 bases lay between the germline ends. CDR3 DNA: TGTGCCAGCAGCCAAGAGGAGGCAGCAGCTGAAGCTTTCTTT. The encoded protein is CASSQEEAAAEAFF.

V and J are TRBV6-2 or TRBV6-3 and TRBJ2-5, with D perhaps matching TRBD1 (6 bases). The CDR3 runs 14 residues. V was clipped by 5 bases and J by 2 bases, with 12 bases between them. Germline CDR1 and CDR2: MNHEY and SVGEGT. CDR3 sequence: CASSPRGSQETQYF. The DNA of the CDR3 is TGTGCCAGCAGTCCCAGGGGATCGCAAGAGACCCAGTACTTC.

The V gene is TRBV9, the J gene TRBJ2-1; D is ambiguous. CDR1 and CDR2 from the germline V gene are SGDLS and YYNGEE. The CDR3 covers 13 residues. V dropped 0 bases and J dropped 9 bases, with 10 bases sitting between them. CDR3 amino acids: CASSVVQFGEQFF. The CDR3 nucleotides read TGTGCCAGCAGCGTAGTTCAGTTTGGTGAGCAGTTCTTC.

V gene TRBV7-9 combines with J gene TRBJ2-2; possibly TRBD2 for D (5 bases). The germline gives CDR1 SEHNR, CDR2 FQNEAQ (reference sequence). This CDR3 comprises 15 residues. The V and J ends lost 2 bases and 6 bases respectively, with 13 bases between them. The CDR3 nucleotides read TGTGCCAGCAGCTTAATAAATAGCGTTTCCGGGGAGCTGTTTTTT. This sequence encodes CASSLINSVSGELFF.

The chain links TRBV2 to TRBJ2-7; no clear D. V was shortened by 4 bases and J by 1 base, with 8 bases between the two germline ends. CDR1 is SNHLY and CDR2 is FYNNEI in the germline V gene. The length of the CDR3 is 13 residues. CDR3 nucleotide sequence: TGTGCCAGCAGTGTCGGCAATTCCTACGAGCAGTACTTC. It yields the protein CASSVGNSYEQYF.

The rearrangement uses TRBV3-1 (or the pseudogene TRBV3-2) and TRBJ2-5; D is undetermined. CDR3 length: 15 amino acids. Deletions cut 1 base from V and 1 base from J, with 10 bases between. The germline V gene has CDR1 LGHDT and CDR2 YNNKEL (reference sequence). The CDR3: CASSQATQGQETQYF. CDR3 DNA: TGTGCCAGCAGCCAAGCGACACAAGGCCAAGAGACCCAGTACTTC.

A remark on this clone: Other DNA variants within this sample encode the same CDR3. The chain employs TRBV3-1 (or the pseudogene TRBV3-2) and TRBJ2-7; no clear D gene. CDR3 size: 11 residues. V lost 3 bases, J lost 4 bases, and 4 bases lay in between. Germline V gives CDR1 LGHDT, CDR2 YNNKEL (reference sequence). The DNA of the CDR3 is TGTGCCAGCAGCCAGGGGTACGAGCAGTACTTC. This encodes CASSQGYEQYF.

J is TRBJ2-7 and V is TRBV11-2; D perhaps matches TRBD1 (6 bases). Trimming left V 1 base short and J 2 bases short, with 12 bases between. CDR1 and CDR2 from the germline V gene are SGHAT and FQNNGV. The CDR3 runs 15 residues. CDR3 in DNA: TGTGCCAGCAGCTTAGCGCAGGGGTTGGCCTACGAGCAGTACTTC. It encodes CASSLAQGLAYEQYF.

The gene calls are TRBV5-6 and TRBJ2-7, with TRBD1 matching 7 bases. Unmatched junction bases numbered 1, after V lost 0 bases and J lost 4 bases. In germline, CDR1 is SGHDT, CDR2 YYEEEE. The CDR3 loop spans 13 amino acids. The CDR3 coding sequence is TGTGCCAGCAGCTTGGACAGGGGATACGAGCAGTACTTC. It specifies CASSLDRGYEQYF.

This chain's CDR3 is CASSLAGTWDTQYF. The CDR3 nucleotides read TGTGCCAGCAGTTTGGCCGGGACTTGGGATACGCAGTATTTT. The rearrangement uses TRBV28 and TRBJ2-3, with a tentative D call TRBD2 (6 bases). This CDR3 spans 14 amino acids. V was clipped by 3 bases and J by 6 bases, with 13 bases between them. Germline V gene sequence: CDR1 MDHEN, CDR2 SYDVKM.

The CDR3, as DNA: TGTGCCAGCAGTGAAGCCATGTACAACGAGCAGTACTTC. It specifies CASSEAMYNEQYF. The chain employs TRBV6-1 and TRBJ2-7, with D hard to call. The length of the CDR3 is 13 residues. Germline CDR1 and CDR2: MNHNS and SASEGT. V lost 0 bases and J lost 5, with 8 bases in between.

This chain connects TRBV7-2 to TRBJ1-5, with TRBD1 matching over 10 bases. V shed 1 base and J 11 bases; nucleotides not matched to a gene: 5. Germline loops: CDR1 SGHTA, CDR2 FQGNSA. CDR3 length: 14 amino acids. For the CDR3, the DNA is TGTGCCAGCAGCTTAGAGGGGGACAGGGGATCCCAGCATTTT. Translation: CASSLEGDRGSQHF.